This T cell receptor beta chain was captured by sequencing in a study of T cell responses to AZD1222 COVID-19 vaccine. The study, taken as a whole, reports: Close to half of spike-specific TCRs reportedly recognize unmutated variant regions. Most donors were white British and more were female, and clonal diversity was possibly underestimated. The CD4 TCRs associated with vaccination extended across spike and predominated at 160-218 and 743-854. Baseline serostatus was positive in only 5 to 7 AZD1222 recipients.

As concerns this clone: Its specificity is unknown.

Looked up from germline, CDR1 is SNHLY and CDR2 is FYNNEI. The V gene end was trimmed by 7 bases and the J gene end by 0 bases; junction bases not matched to a gene: 5. The CDR3 is made up of 15 amino acids. This table comes from immunoSEQ multiplex PCR, and its TCRdb copy is limited to in-frame clones, with some not included. The sample consists of some 100,000 clones, around 87% of them appearing once. The specimen comprised peripheral blood, sampled on day 0 of MenACWY control vaccination. V is TRBV2 and J is TRBJ1-5; TRBD1 agrees at 8 bases. The receptor was isolated from an adult in good health. In nucleotides, the CDR3 is TGTGCCAGCAATGGACAGGGTGATAGCAATCAGCCCCAGCATTTT. Amino acid sequence: CASNGQGDSNQPQHF.